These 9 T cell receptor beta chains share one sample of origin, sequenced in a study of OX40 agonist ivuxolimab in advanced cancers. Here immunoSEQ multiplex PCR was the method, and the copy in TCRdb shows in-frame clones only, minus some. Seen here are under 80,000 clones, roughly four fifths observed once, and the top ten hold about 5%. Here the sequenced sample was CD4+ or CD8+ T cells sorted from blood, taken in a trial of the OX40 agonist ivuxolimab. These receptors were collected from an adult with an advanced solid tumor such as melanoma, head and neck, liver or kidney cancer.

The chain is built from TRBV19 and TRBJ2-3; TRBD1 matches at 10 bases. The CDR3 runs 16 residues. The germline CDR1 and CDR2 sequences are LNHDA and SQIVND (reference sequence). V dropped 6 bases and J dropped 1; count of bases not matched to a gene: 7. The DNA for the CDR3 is TGTGCCAGTAGCGACCCTGGACAGGGGGGCACAGATACGCAGTATTTT. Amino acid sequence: CASSDPGQGGTDTQYF.

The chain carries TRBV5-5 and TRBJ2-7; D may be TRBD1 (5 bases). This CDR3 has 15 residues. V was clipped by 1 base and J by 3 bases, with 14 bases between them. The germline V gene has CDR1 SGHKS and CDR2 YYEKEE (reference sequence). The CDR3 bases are TGTGCCAGCAGCTTGAATTGGGCAGGGAACTACGAGCAGTACTTC. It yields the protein CASSLNWAGNYEQYF.

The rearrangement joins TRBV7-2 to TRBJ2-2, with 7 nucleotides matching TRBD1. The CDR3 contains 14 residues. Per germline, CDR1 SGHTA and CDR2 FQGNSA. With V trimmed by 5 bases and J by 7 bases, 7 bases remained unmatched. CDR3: CASSLQGVGGELFF. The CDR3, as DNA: TGTGCCAGCAGCCTGCAGGGGGTAGGCGGGGAGCTGTTTTTT.

Here the CDR3 reads CASSGTANTGELFF. The CDR3 bases are TGTGCCAGCTCAGGGACAGCCAACACCGGGGAGCTGTTTTTT. The V and J genes are TRBV28 and TRBJ2-2; 7 bases are a match to TRBD1. The CDR3 runs 14 residues. Unmatched junction bases numbered 5, after V lost 8 bases and J lost 2 bases. Germline V lookup: CDR1 MDHEN, CDR2 SYDVKM.

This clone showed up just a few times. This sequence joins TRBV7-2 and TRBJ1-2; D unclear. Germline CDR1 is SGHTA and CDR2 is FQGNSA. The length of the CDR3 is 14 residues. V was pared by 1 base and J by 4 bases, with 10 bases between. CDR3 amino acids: CASSLDGESYGYTF. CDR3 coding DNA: TGTGCCAGCAGCTTAGACGGGGAAAGCTATGGCTACACCTTC.

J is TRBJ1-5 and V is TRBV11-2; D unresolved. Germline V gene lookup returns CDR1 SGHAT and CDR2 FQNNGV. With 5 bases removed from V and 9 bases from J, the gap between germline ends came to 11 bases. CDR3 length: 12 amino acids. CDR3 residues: CASSATPGPQHF. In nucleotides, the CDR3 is TGTGCCAGCAGCGCAACCCCGGGGCCCCAGCATTTT.

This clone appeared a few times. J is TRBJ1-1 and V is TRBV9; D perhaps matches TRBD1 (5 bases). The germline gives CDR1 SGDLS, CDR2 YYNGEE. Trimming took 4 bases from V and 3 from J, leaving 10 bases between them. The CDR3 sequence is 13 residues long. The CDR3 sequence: CASSPWGDTEAFF. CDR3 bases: TGTGCCAGCAGCCCTTGGGGGGACACTGAAGCTTTCTTT.

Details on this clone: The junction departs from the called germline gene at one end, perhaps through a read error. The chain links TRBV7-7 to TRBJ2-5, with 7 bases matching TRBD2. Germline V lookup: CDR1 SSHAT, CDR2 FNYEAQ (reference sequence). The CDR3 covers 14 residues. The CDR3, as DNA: TGTGCTAGCAGCTTTGGCGGGAGCCAAGAGACCCAGTACTTC. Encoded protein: CASSFGGSQETQYF.

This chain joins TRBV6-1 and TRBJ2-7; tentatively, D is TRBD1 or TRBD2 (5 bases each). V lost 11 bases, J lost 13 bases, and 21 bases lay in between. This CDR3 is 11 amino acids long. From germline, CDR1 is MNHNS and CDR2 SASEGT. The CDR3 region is CAATTGTRCYF. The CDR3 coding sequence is TGTGCCGCGACTACCGGGACCCGTTGTTACTTC.